This T cell receptor (beta chain) is drawn from a study of beta chain features in type 1 diabetes. Expressed TCRB transcripts got sequenced, as all isolated RNA was reverse transcribed. Data came from immunoSEQ multiplex PCR; TCRdb stores just in-frame clones and leaves some out. The repertoire includes roughly 400,000 clones, around 13% of them detected once, and 0.03% to 0.04% sits in the top ten. Trimming removed 5 bases from V and 6 bases from J, with 9 bases in between. In germline, CDR1 is SEHNR, CDR2 FQNEAQ (reference sequence). The CDR3 runs 12 residues. The receptor comes from a man younger than 45 in good health. The material sequenced was naive CD4+ T cells from blood. J is TRBJ2-3 and V is TRBV7-9; D is ambiguous. The CDR3: CASSPTLDTQYF. CDR3 nucleotide sequence: TGTGCCAGCAGCCCCACCCTCGATACGCAGTATTTT. The whole variable domain, remainder taken from reference TRBV7-9 and TRBJ2-3, is DTGVSQNPRHKITKRGQNVTFRCDPISEHNRLYWYRQTLGQGPEFLTYFQNEAQLEKSRLLSDRFSAERPKGSFSTLEIQRTEQGDSAMYLCASSPTLDTQYFGPGTRLTVL.